Shown below are 11 T cell receptor beta chains from a single sample sequenced in a study of blood T cell repertoires in COVID-19. Sequenced by immunoSEQ multiplex PCR; TCRdb stores in-frame clones only, minus some. The sample contains roughly 230,000 clones, 70% to 90% of which appear only once. Sequences were obtained from peripheral blood. These TCRs come from a man in his forties with acute or convalescent COVID-19.

The chain has TRBV6-6 and TRBJ1-5; D is possibly TRBD1 (5 bases). V lost 0 bases, J lost 1 base, and 7 bases lay in between. This CDR3 is built from 15 residues. Germline V gene lookup returns CDR1 MNHNY and CDR2 SVGAGI (reference sequence). CDR3 DNA: TGTGCCAGCAGTTACTCGGACAAGAGCAATCAGCCCCAGCATTTT. Its translation: CASSYSDKSNQPQHF.

CDR3 nucleotide sequence: TGTGCCAGCAGTGCCAGGCAGAATGGCTACACCTTC. Amino acid sequence: CASSARQNGYTF. This chain uses TRBV2 with TRBJ1-2; D remains unclear. The CDR3 covers 12 residues. V was clipped by 4 bases and J by 6 bases, with 9 bases between them. The germline V gene encodes CDR1 SNHLY and CDR2 FYNNEI. Full variable domain (remainder filled in from reference TRBV2 and TRBJ1-2): EPEVTQTPSHQVTQMGQEVILRCVPISNHLYFYWYRQILGQKVEFLVSFYNNEISEKSEIFDDQFSVERPDGSNFTLKIRSTKLEDSAMYFCASSARQNGYTFGSGTRLTVV.

This sequence joins TRBV10-3 and TRBJ1-2, with a tentative D call TRBD1 (5 bases). Germline-derived CDR1 and CDR2 are ENHRY and SYGVKD. The CDR3 is made up of 12 amino acids. Trimming took 8 bases from V and 0 from J, leaving 7 bases between them. The CDR3 reads CAIGGANYGYTF. The CDR3 coding sequence is TGTGCCATCGGAGGGGCTAACTATGGCTACACCTTC.

The chain links TRBV19 to TRBJ2-7, with D tentatively TRBD1 (5 bases). Germline V lookup: CDR1 LNHDA, CDR2 SQIVND (reference sequence). The CDR3 sequence is 12 residues long. V gave up 3 bases and J gave up 5 bases, with 8 bases separating them. The CDR3 DNA follows: TGTGCCAGTAGTATCCCAGGGAACGAGCAGTACTTC. Translated, it gives CASSIPGNEQYF.

CDR3 coding DNA: TGTGCCAGCAGTGAATCGGGGGGCCGGTGGCCCCAGCATTTT. Protein: CASSESGGRWPQHF. The chain recombines TRBV6-1 with TRBJ1-5, with D possibly TRBD1 on 6 matching bases. The germline V gene has CDR1 MNHNS and CDR2 SASEGT. Trimming cost V 2 bases and J 9 bases, with 14 bases left between them. The CDR3 contains 14 residues.

The rearrangement links TRBV5-1 to TRBJ2-1; 8 bases match TRBD2. Germline V gives CDR1 SGHRS, CDR2 YFSETQ. The CDR3 contains 16 residues. V dropped 4 bases and J dropped 5; count of bases not matched to a gene: 11. CDR3: CASSAVRRGENNEQFF. For the CDR3, the DNA is TGCGCCAGCAGCGCCGTCCGGCGGGGGGAGAACAATGAGCAGTTCTTC.

The V call is TRBV6-5, the J call TRBJ1-5, with D maybe TRBD1 (6 bases). Germline V gene lookup returns CDR1 MNHEY and CDR2 SVGAGI. Trimming left V 8 bases short and J 7 bases short, with 18 bases between. This CDR3 is 14 amino acids long. CDR3 nucleotides: TGTGCCAGCCGGGGGGGCCTTAGAAAGCAGCCCCAGCATTTT. Amino acids: CASRGGLRKQPQHF.

This clone was observed a few times. Other nucleotide sequences in the sample specify the same CDR3. This CDR3 reads CAWTINSPLHF. In nucleotides, the CDR3 is TGTGCCTGGACCATTAATTCACCCCTCCACTTT. The V gene is TRBV30, the J gene TRBJ1-6, with D hard to call. The CDR3 runs to 11 residues. The germline CDR1 and CDR2 sequences are GTSNPN and SVGIG (reference sequence). Between the trimmed V and J ends, which lost 4 bases and 6 bases, there was a span of 4 bases.

The J gene is TRBJ1-1, the V gene TRBV27; D is perhaps TRBD1 (6 bases). Germline CDR1 reads MNHEY; CDR2 reads SMNVEV (reference sequence). This CDR3 region has 14 residues. V lost 5 bases and J lost 13, with 23 bases in between. CDR3 nucleotide sequence: TGTGCCAGCAGTAACCCCGGGGGGCTCCCGAAGGTTTTCTTT. Translated, it gives CASSNPGGLPKVFF.

The CDR3 nucleotides read TGTGCCTGGAGTATGGGGCTGTACAATGAGCAGTTCTTC. This codes for CAWSMGLYNEQFF. The chain employs TRBV30 and TRBJ2-1, with D possibly matching TRBD1 (5 bases). Looked up from germline, CDR1 is GTSNPN and CDR2 is SVGIG (reference sequence). This CDR3 has 13 amino acids. The V gene lost 2 bases and the J gene lost 4 bases, with 9 bases spanning the gap.

The chain uses TRBV4-1 and TRBJ2-7, with TRBD1 identical over 7 bases. CDR1 and CDR2 from the germline V gene are MGHRA and YSYEKL. There are 13 residues in the CDR3. The V segment lost 4 bases and the J segment 4 bases; nucleotides outside the gene matches: 4. The CDR3 spells CASSRTQGYEQYF. The DNA for the CDR3 is TGCGCCAGCAGCCGCACACAGGGGTACGAGCAGTACTTC.